Listed below are T cell receptor beta chains from one sample, sequenced in a study of shared clonotypes between healthy human individuals. The protocol was immunoSEQ multiplex PCR, while the TCRdb copy is restricted to in-frame clones and leaves out a portion. The sample has about 2 million clones, roughly 94% seen once; the top ten hold approximately 1.2%. The sequenced sample consisted of naive CD8+ T cells sorted from blood. The origin of the receptors is a man aged 18 to 35 in good health. The CDR3 runs from the conserved cysteine through the conserved F or W. The order of the fields is J gene, V gene, clone size, D gene, CDR3 DNA, CDR3 protein. A D gene is named only where the DNA matches it firmly. Clone size is given for some rows only: seen once, a few or many times, or a class if the clone is expanded.

>TRBJ1-2|TRBV5-6|NA|NA
TGTGCCAGCAGCTATCAGGAGGTGGAGTATGGCTACACCTTC
CASSYQEVEYGYTF
>TRBJ2-7|TRBV27|NA|TRBD1
TGTGCCAGCAGTTTATCGACAGGGGACTCGCCCTACGAGCAGTACTTC
CASSLSTGDSPYEQYF
>TRBJ1-1|TRBV6-5|NA|NA
TGTGCCAGCAGTTCCGCTTCCCGGGACGGGAACACTGAAGCTTTCTTT
CASSSASRDGNTEAFF
>TRBJ2-7|TRBV4-3|NA|NA
TGCGCCAGCAGCCAAGAAGGGGGACCTTTGTCCTACGAGCAGTACTTC
CASSQEGGPLSYEQYF
>TRBJ2-7|TRBV4-1|NA|TRBD1
TGCGCCAGCAGCCAAGACCCCGGGACAGGGGCGCTTCAGCAGTACTTC
CASSQDPGTGALQQYF
>TRBJ2-1|TRBV27|NA|TRBD2
TGTGCCAGCAGTTTATGGCGTAGCGGGGTTACGAATGAGCAGTTCTTC
CASSLWRSGVTNEQFF
>TRBJ2-7|TRBV9|once|NA
TGTGCCAGCAGCGGTGACAGCTACTCCTACGAGCAGTACTTC
CASSGDSYSYEQYF
>TRBJ2-2|TRBV5-1|once|NA
TGCGCCAGCAGCTTGGAGGGGAACACCGGGGAGCTGTTTTTT
CASSLEGNTGELFF
>TRBJ2-6|TRBV6-5|once|NA
TGTGCCAGCACAGGGCCAGGCTCTGGGGCCAACGTCCTGACTTTC
CASTGPGSGANVLTF
>TRBJ1-2|TRBV4-1|NA|TRBD1
TGCGCCAGCAGCCAAGATCGACAGGGGCTCGGCTACACCTTC
CASSQDRQGLGYTF
>TRBJ2-7|TRBV25-1|NA|TRBD1
TGTGCCAGCAGTGAAGGACAGGGCCCCTACGAGCAGTACTTC
CASSEGQGPYEQYF
>TRBJ1-2|TRBV11-2|NA|NA
TGTGCCAGCAGCTTAGATCCCCTTGAGGGCTATGGCTACACCTTC
CASSLDPLEGYGYTF
>TRBJ2-5|TRBV29-1|NA|TRBD1
TGCAGCGTTGAGTCAGGGGGCTTCCAAGAGACCCAGTACTTC
CSVESGGFQETQYF
>TRBJ2-7|TRBV5-4|NA|NA
TGTGCCAGCAGCTCGCCCCTCGAGCAGTACTTC
CASSSPLEQYF
>TRBJ2-5|TRBV4-1|NA|TRBD2
TGCGCCAGCAGCCAAGATCACAGCGGGATCGTCCAAGAGACCCAGTACTTC
CASSQDHSGIVQETQYF
>TRBJ2-1|TRBV19|NA|NA
TGTGCCAGTAGTATTGGGAGCAATGAGCAGTTCTTC
CASSIGSNEQFF
>TRBJ2-7|TRBV19|NA|NA
TGTGCCAGTAGCCCTGGGCTAGCGACCTACGAGCAGTACTTC
CASSPGLATYEQYF
>TRBJ1-2|TRBV6-5|NA|NA
TGTGCCAGCAGCACCACAGGGATAGATGGCTACACCTTC
CASSTTGIDGYTF
>TRBJ1-5|TRBV4-1|NA|NA
TGCGCCAGCAGCGAACCGGCGGGGATCCAGCCCCAGCATTTT
CASSEPAGIQPQHF
>TRBJ2-7|TRBV7-2|NA|TRBD1
TGTGCCAGCAGCTTAGGACAGGGCGGTTGGGAGCAGTACTTC
CASSLGQGGWEQYF
>TRBJ2-3|TRBV28|NA|NA
TGTGCCAGCAGTTTAGCGGAGTTAAGCACAGATACGCAGTATTTT
CASSLAELSTDTQYF
>TRBJ1-1|TRBV19|NA|NA
TGTGCCAGTAGTCCTTCCATCACTGAAGCTTTCTTT
CASSPSITEAFF
>TRBJ1-6|TRBV6-5|NA|NA
TGTGCCAGCAGCGGGGCGGGACTCCACTTT
CASSGAGLHF
>TRBJ2-1|TRBV13|once|NA
TGTGCCAGCAGCCTACCTCTTGGGGGGGGCGATGAGCAGTTCTTC
CASSLPLGGGDEQFF
>TRBJ2-3|TRBV4-1|NA|TRBD2
TGCGCCAGCAGCCATATACGGGGGGGGAGCACAGATACGCAGTATTTT
CASSHIRGGSTDTQYF
>TRBJ2-7|TRBV30|NA|TRBD1
TGTGCCTGGAGTGGGACAGGGGGCACGGAGCAGTACTTC
CAWSGTGGTEQYF
>TRBJ2-3|TRBV7-9|NA|TRBD2
TGTGCCAGCAGCTTAGGACTAGCGGGAGGGAGCACAGATACGCAGTATTTT
CASSLGLAGGSTDTQYF
>TRBJ1-5|TRBV6-5|NA|NA
TGTGCCAGCAGTTACTTACAGGGTCAGCCCCAGCATTTT
CASSYLQGQPQHF
>TRBJ2-7|TRBV5-6|NA|NA
TGTGCCAGCAGCTTGGAATCAGTTTACGAGCAGTACTTC
CASSLESVYEQYF
>TRBJ2-5|TRBV7-9|NA|NA
TGTGCCAGCAGGGCCCAAGGGGGTGAGACCCAGTACTTC
CASRAQGGETQYF
>TRBJ2-7|TRBV27|NA|NA
TGTGCCAGTCGCTCCTTGGACAGCGCCTACGAGCAGTACTTC
CASRSLDSAYEQYF
>TRBJ1-3|TRBV10-3|NA|NA
TGTGCCATCAGTGGGGGCGGGACGGTGGAAAACACCATATATTTT
CAISGGGTVENTIYF
>TRBJ2-7|TRBV5-6|once|TRBD1
TGTGCCAGCACAATTGACAGGGGCTTATACGAGCAGTACTTC
CASTIDRGLYEQYF
>TRBJ1-2|TRBV7-9|NA|TRBD1
TGTGCCAGCAGCCAAGGGACAGGGGACTATGGCTACACCTTC
CASSQGTGDYGYTF
>TRBJ2-1|TRBV27|NA|NA
TGTGCCAGCAGTCACGACAGTTACAATGAGCAGTTCTTC
CASSHDSYNEQFF
>TRBJ2-7|TRBV2|NA|TRBD1
TGTGCCAGCAGGGACAGGGATCTCGAGCAGTACTTC
CASRDRDLEQYF
>TRBJ2-2|TRBV29-1|NA|NA
TGCAGCGTTGCGGGTGTGAACACCGGGGAGCTGTTTTTT
CSVAGVNTGELFF
>TRBJ1-5|TRBV4-1|NA|NA
TGCGCCAGCAGCCACGTCGACCCTCTTGGCAATCAGCCCCAGCATTTT
CASSHVDPLGNQPQHF
>TRBJ2-7|TRBV10-3|NA|TRBD2
TGTGCCATCGGGGGGGAATCCTACGAGCAGTACTTC
CAIGGESYEQYF
>TRBJ2-7|TRBV11-3|once|NA
TGTGCCAGCAGCTTGGGGACTTTGAACGAGCAGTACTTC
CASSLGTLNEQYF